Shown below are 7 T cell receptor beta chains from a single sample sequenced in a study of tumor-infiltrating lymphocytes in primary liver carcinoma. TCR beta cDNA was reverse-transcribed from about 500 ng of total RNA. The reaction used a constant-region primer and ProtoScript II reverse transcriptase. Each TCR beta library was derived from three nested multiplex PCR rounds that employed slightly modified ARM-PCR. Primers for the first two PCR rounds were TRBV1-TRBV30 forward primers and a C-beta reverse primer (about 10 cycles per round). MiXCR, run by TCRdb on the multiplex PCR reads, gives a single entry per CDR3 protein. This table holds 250,000 to 350,000 distinct CDR3 sequences, roughly three fifths found once. The blood RNA (from unsorted whole blood) was obtained, and germline DNA was also extracted. Sequencing was carried out using peripheral blood. These receptors came from a woman under 40 with primary liver carcinoma and hepatitis B virus infection.

Worth noting for this clonotype: A read error may be the cause here, since a much bigger clone is one base away. The V call is TRBV14, the J call TRBJ1-2; D is uncertain. The CDR3 extends over 13 amino acids. Germline V lookup: CDR1 SGHDN, CDR2 FVKESK. The CDR3 reads CASSQDQQYDYTF. The CDR3 bases are TGTGCCAGCAGCCAAGATCAACAGTATGACTACACCTTC.

Regarding this clonotype: Being one base from a much bigger clone, this may be a read error. The V gene is TRBV14, the J gene TRBJ1-3; no reliable D call. This CDR3 has 14 amino acids. The germline V gene has CDR1 SGHDN and CDR2 FVKESK. CDR3 DNA: TGTGCCAACAGCCGGTACGGCTCTGGAAACACCATATATTTT. Its translation is CANSRYGSGNTIYF.

As for this clonotype: A read error may be the cause here, since a much bigger clone is one base away. The V call is TRBV12-3 or TRBV12-4, the J call TRBJ2-2; no clear D gene. V lost 3 bases to trimming and J lost 14 bases, with 13 bases between them. There are 12 residues in the CDR3. This chain's CDR3 is CASSFGEVFLFF. DNA of the CDR3: TGTGCCAGCAGTTTTGGCGAAGTATTCCTGTTTTTT.

This clonotype was counted between two and nine times. Here the CDR3 reads CASSQDHGTDTQYF. The CDR3 bases are TGCGCCAGCAGCCAAGATCACGGCACAGATACGCAGTATTTT. The V and J genes are TRBV4-3 and TRBJ2-3, with D unresolved. Germline lookup yields CDR1 LGHNA and CDR2 YSLEER. V lost 0 bases, J lost 1 base, and 5 bases lay in between. The CDR3 runs to 14 residues.

Concerning this clonotype itself: It is likely a read error, because the conserved phenylalanine at the end of the CDR3 is missing. The chain carries TRBV11-2 and TRBJ2-3; 9 nucleotides align to TRBD1. CDR3 length: 16 amino acids. The germline V gene has CDR1 SGHAT and CDR2 FQNNGV. The CDR3 region is CASSFTGTGFRDTQYL. CDR3 in DNA: TGTGCCAGTAGCTTTACCGGGACAGGGTTTAGAGACACGCAGTATCTT.

Regarding this clonotype: The CDR3 does not end in the conserved phenylalanine or tryptophan, so this is likely a read error. The rearrangement joins TRBV11-2 to TRBJ2-4, with D possibly called TRBD1 or TRBD2 (5 bases each). Trimming shortened V by 5 bases and J by 8 bases, and 16 bases separated the two germline ends. Germline-derived CDR1 and CDR2 are SGHAT and FQNNGV. The CDR3 runs 14 residues. CDR3 region: CASSPRGLGHIQYL. CDR3 in DNA: TGTGCCAGCAGCCCCCGGGGCTTGGGACACATTCAGTACTTA.

As concerns this clonotype: The junction departs from the called germline gene at one end, perhaps through a read error. The genes are TRBV6-6 and TRBJ2-6; TRBD2 matches 7 bases. CDR1 and CDR2 (germline): MNHNY, SVGAGI (reference sequence). This CDR3 is 17 amino acids long. CDR3 nucleotides: TGTGCCAGCATTACCAACGGGGGACTATCTGGGGCCAACGTCCTGGCTTTC. It codes for CASITNGGLSGANVLAF.